This is a list of T cell receptor beta chains from one sample in a study of T cell repertoires in cytomegalovirus infection. These receptors are not linked to any known antigen. TCRdb reanalysed the reads using MiXCR and keeps one entry per CDR3 protein. Of about 24,000 distinct CDR3 sequences in the sample, approximately 22% were seen once. Sample: CD8+ T cells from cultured PBMCs, taken from culture after CMV antigen stimulation. The receptors shown here come from a human donor in good health (CMV status not recorded). Some clones in this sample may be carry-over from other donors' samples. Both conserved end residues are part of each CDR3. D genes are given only for firm matches. Size values are once, few and many counts, or a class for expanded clones, and some rows have none.

abundance	v_gene	j_gene	d_gene	CDR3aa	CDR3nt
-	TRBV2	TRBJ2-5	TRBD1	CASLGTGVEETQYF	TGTGCCAGTCTGGGGACAGGCGTAGAAGAGACCCAGTACTTC
-	TRBV6-6	TRBJ2-2	TRBD1	CASRQGVRTGELFF	TGTGCCAGCCGACAGGGGGTTCGGACCGGGGAGCTGTTTTTT
many	TRBV20-1	TRBJ1-1	-	CSALGLHTEAFF	TGCAGTGCTCTCGGGCTGCACACTGAAGCTTTCTTT
-	TRBV5-6	TRBJ1-6	-	CASTLLTGAGNSPLHF	TGTGCCAGCACCCTTCTTACCGGGGCTGGGAATTCACCCCTCCACTTT
-	TRBV6-1	TRBJ2-2	-	CASRDSVLLSLNTGELFF	TGTGCCAGCAGGGACTCAGTGCTTTTAAGCCTTAACACCGGGGAGCTGTTTTTT
many	TRBV6-1	TRBJ2-1	-	CASSWGVDEQFF	TGTGCCAGCAGTTGGGGAGTGGATGAGCAGTTCTTC
-	TRBV7-9	TRBJ1-1	-	CASSFSVFTEAFF	TGTGCCAGCAGCTTTTCAGTGTTCACTGAAGCTTTCTTT
few	TRBV11-2	TRBJ1-4	-	CASSLIWTVNEKLFF	TGTGCCAGCAGCTTAATCTGGACGGTGAATGAAAAACTGTTTTTT
few	TRBV4-1	TRBJ1-2	TRBD1	CASSQAGQGGGYTF	TGCGCCAGCAGCCAAGCCGGGCAGGGGGGTGGCTACACCTTC
few	TRBV5-5	TRBJ2-5	TRBD2	CASSSPGLAGGETQYF	TGTGCCAGCAGCTCCCCGGGACTAGCGGGGGGAGAGACCCAGTACTTC
-	TRBV2	TRBJ1-2	-	CASISGAGGYTF	TGTGCCAGCATCTCGGGGGCGGGAGGCTACACCTTC
-	TRBV20-1	TRBJ2-5	-	CSAPPGGDLETQYF	TGCAGTGCTCCTCCGGGTGGGGATCTAGAGACCCAGTACTTC
many	TRBV7-9	TRBJ1-2	TRBD1	CASKIDRGGGYTF	TGTGCCAGCAAAATAGACAGGGGAGGCGGCTACACCTTC